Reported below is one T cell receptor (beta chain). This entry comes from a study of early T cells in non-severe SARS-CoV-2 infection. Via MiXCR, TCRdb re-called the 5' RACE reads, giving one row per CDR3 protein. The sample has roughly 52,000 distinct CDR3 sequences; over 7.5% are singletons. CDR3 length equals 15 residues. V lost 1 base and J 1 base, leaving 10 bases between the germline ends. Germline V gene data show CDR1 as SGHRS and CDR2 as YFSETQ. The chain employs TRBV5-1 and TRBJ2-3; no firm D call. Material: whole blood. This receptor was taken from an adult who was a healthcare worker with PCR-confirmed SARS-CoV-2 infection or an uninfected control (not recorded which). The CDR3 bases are TGCGCCAGCAGCTTGTCCTCTTCCGGCACAGATACGCAGTATTTT. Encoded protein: CASSLSSSGTDTQYF.